One and the same sample provided the 28 T cell receptor beta chains below, sequenced in a study of shared clonotypes between healthy human individuals. TCRdb's table, derived via immunoSEQ multiplex PCR, lists solely in-frame clones and lacks some. The sample records 2 million to 2.5 million clones, around 95% being singletons. The source material was naive CD4+ T cells sorted from blood. Subset reported: CD45RA+ positively selected. The receptors shown here come from a man between 18 and 35 years old in good health.

The rearrangement joins TRBV10-3 to TRBJ2-6; 8 nucleotides agree with TRBD1. This CDR3 is built from 18 residues. Trimming cost V 4 bases and J 0 bases; bases outside gene matches: 8. Germline CDR1 is ENHRY and CDR2 is SYGVKD. This CDR3 is CAISGMDRDGSGANVLTF. CDR3 in DNA: TGTGCCATCAGTGGGATGGACAGGGACGGCTCTGGGGCCAACGTCCTGACTTTC.

The chain employs TRBV7-2 and TRBJ2-7, with TRBD2 matching over 9 bases. Germline V gives CDR1 SGHTA, CDR2 FQGNSA. Trimming at V came to 1 base and at J to 6 bases, leaving 4 bases not matched to a gene. This CDR3 region has 14 residues. The CDR3 nucleotides read TGTGCCAGCAGCTTAGGTCGCGGGAGGGCCGAGCAGTACTTC. Translation: CASSLGRGRAEQYF.

This chain uses TRBV9 with TRBJ2-5; 11 positions agree with TRBD1. The CDR3 has 15 amino acids. Trimming at V came to 3 bases and at J to 2 bases, leaving 3 bases not matched to a gene. CDR1 is SGDLS and CDR2 is YYNGEE in the germline V gene. The CDR3 DNA reads as TGTGCCAGCAGCGGACGGGACAGGGGGCAAGAGACCCAGTACTTC. The encoded protein is CASSGRDRGQETQYF.

The table lists this clone with a count of one. J is TRBJ2-7 and V is TRBV10-3; no definite D call. The CDR3 has 12 amino acids. V lost 9 bases and J lost 0, with 9 bases in between. CDR1 is ENHRY and CDR2 is SYGVKD in the germline V gene. The CDR3 nucleotides read TGTGCCATAATGGGCAACTCCTACGAGCAGTACTTC. Translation: CAIMGNSYEQYF.

V usage is TRBV25-1 and J usage is TRBJ2-3, with no clear D. Germline V gene lookup returns CDR1 MGHDK and CDR2 SYGVNS. This CDR3 spans 11 amino acids. Trimming took 5 bases from V and 6 from J, leaving 6 bases between them. CDR3 amino acids: CASSKTDTQYF. CDR3 bases: TGTGCCAGCAGTAAAACGGATACGCAGTATTTT.

The rearrangement joins TRBV7-2 to TRBJ2-3; TRBD2 agrees at 13 bases. Germline V gene data show CDR1 as SGHTA and CDR2 as FQGNSA. Losses at the gene ends were 0 bases for V and 4 bases for J; bases not matched to a gene: 13. This CDR3 region has 20 residues. In DNA, the CDR3 is TGTGCCAGCAGCTTAGCGCTCATGGGACTAGCGGGGCAGGGGGCAGATACGCAGTATTTT. It encodes CASSLALMGLAGQGADTQYF.

V gene TRBV2 combines with J gene TRBJ2-2; a possible D gene is TRBD2 (6 bases). V was cut by 8 bases and J by 1 base, with 11 bases left in between. The V gene's germline CDR1 is SNHLY and CDR2 FYNNEI. This CDR3 has 14 amino acids. CDR3: CASARGKNTGELFF. DNA of the CDR3: TGTGCCAGCGCGCGCGGGAAGAACACCGGGGAGCTGTTTTTT. The full variable domain, its missing parts supplied by reference TRBV2 and TRBJ2-2, is EPEVTQTPSHQVTQMGQEVILRCVPISNHLYFYWYRQILGQKVEFLVSFYNNEISEKSEIFDDQFSVERPDGSNFTLKIRSTKLEDSAMYFCASARGKNTGELFFGEGSRLTVL.

This clone was detected once. This chain links TRBV19 with TRBJ1-2, with TRBD1 matching 10 bases. The J segment lost 7 bases and the V segment lost 7 bases, leaving 9 bases of the junction unmatched. In germline, CDR1 is LNHDA, CDR2 SQIVND (reference sequence). The CDR3 spans 14 residues. CDR3 protein: CASTLPGQGFGYTF. CDR3 coding DNA: TGTGCCAGTACCCTACCGGGACAGGGGTTTGGCTACACCTTC.

The chain couples TRBV5-1 to TRBJ2-7, with 10 positions matching TRBD1. Germline CDR1 is SGHRS and CDR2 is YFSETQ. J was trimmed by 2 bases and V by 0 bases; bases with no gene match: 8. The CDR3 length is 17 residues. The DNA of the CDR3 is TGCGCCAGCAGCTTGGGGGGATCCGGGACAGGGGCCTACGAGCAGTACTTC. Its translation is CASSLGGSGTGAYEQYF.

The J gene is TRBJ2-1, the V gene TRBV18; D possibly matches TRBD1 or TRBD2 (6 bases each). This CDR3 contains 16 residues. With 3 bases removed from V and 0 bases from J, the gap between germline ends came to 12 bases. CDR1 is KGHSH, CDR2 LQKENI, per germline. CDR3 amino acids: CASSPLGGGSYNEQFF. The CDR3 DNA reads TGTGCCAGCTCACCGCTTGGAGGGGGCTCCTACAATGAGCAGTTCTTC.

Written as DNA, the CDR3 is TGTGCCAGCAGGATAACAGACTATGGCTACACCTTC. It specifies CASRITDYGYTF. The rearrangement uses TRBV2 and TRBJ1-2, with D hard to call. V was clipped by 6 bases and J by 3 bases, with 8 bases between them. The V gene's germline CDR1 is SNHLY and CDR2 FYNNEI. CDR3 size: 12 residues.

The chain carries TRBV5-8 and TRBJ1-4; a weak D match, TRBD1 (6 bases). CDR3 length equals 15 residues. V lost 3 bases and J 2 bases, leaving 11 bases between the germline ends. Germline values: CDR1 SGHTS, CDR2 YDEGEE. In nucleotides, the CDR3 is TGTGCCAGCAGCTACTCAGGGGTTACTAATGAAAAACTGTTTTTT. Its protein is CASSYSGVTNEKLFF. Variable domain in full (rest from reference TRBV5-8 and TRBJ1-4): EAGVTQSPTHLIKTRGQQATLRCSPISGHTSVYWYQQALGLGLQFLLWYDEGEERNRGNFPPRFSGRQFPNYSSELNVNALELEDSALYLCASSYSGVTNEKLFFGSGTQLSVL.

This sequence joins TRBV5-1 and TRBJ2-7; 12 bases align to TRBD1. The CDR3 is 18 residues long. Trimming at V came to 1 base and at J to 3 bases, leaving 11 bases not matched to a gene. Germline CDR1 SGHRS, CDR2 YFSETQ. Here the CDR3 reads CASSLLGQGATPFYEQYF. The CDR3 DNA sequence: TGCGCCAGCAGCTTGTTGGGACAGGGGGCTACCCCGTTCTACGAGCAGTACTTC.

The CDR3 is CASSSPGQGAGDQYF. CDR3 nucleotides: TGCGCCAGCAGTTCTCCGGGACAGGGGGCTGGGGACCAGTACTTC. This rearrangement joins TRBV10-2 to TRBJ2-5; 12 bases map to TRBD1. Trimming at V came to 5 bases and at J to 10 bases, leaving 11 bases not matched to a gene. Germline assignment: CDR1 WSHSY and CDR2 SAAADI. This CDR3 is 15 amino acids long.

This chain uses TRBV7-2 with TRBJ1-6; D gene ambiguous. V was clipped by 2 bases and J by 8 bases, with 13 bases between them. This CDR3 is built from 15 residues. CDR1 and CDR2 from the germline V gene are SGHTA and FQGNSA. The CDR3 DNA reads as TGTGCCAGCAGCTTATCGGGGAGGAGGGATTCACCCCTCCACTTT. Protein sequence: CASSLSGRRDSPLHF.

This sequence joins TRBV7-3 and TRBJ2-2; weak D call: TRBD1 (6 bases). Trimming removed 5 bases at V and 5 bases at J, with 15 bases between. The CDR3 covers 15 residues. Germline loops: CDR1 SGHTA, CDR2 FQGTGA. The CDR3 sequence is CASSPQGQGTGELFF. The CDR3 DNA is TGTGCCAGCAGCCCTCAGGGGCAAGGGACCGGGGAGCTGTTTTTT.

This clone was observed once. The chain recombines TRBV20-1 with TRBJ1-1, with D uncertain. CDR1 DFQATT and CDR2 SNEGSKA come from the germline V gene (reference sequence). The CDR3 is 11 residues long. Trimming left V 6 bases short and J 3 bases short, with 8 bases between. The CDR3 loop is CSAKVYTEAFF. Here the CDR3 DNA reads TGCAGTGCGAAAGTTTACACTGAAGCTTTCTTT.

This chain connects TRBV6-1 to TRBJ1-4; possibly TRBD1 for D (5 bases). This CDR3 contains 13 residues. Germline CDR1 and CDR2: MNHNS and SASEGT. V lost 2 bases and J lost 7, with 8 bases in between. CDR3 amino acids: CASSETGFEKLFF. DNA of the CDR3: TGTGCCAGCAGTGAAACAGGTTTTGAAAAACTGTTTTTT.

This chain joins TRBV5-1 and TRBJ1-1, with 9 bases identical to TRBD1. The CDR3 contains 14 residues. Germline V gene data show CDR1 as SGHRS and CDR2 as YFSETQ. V lost 4 bases to trimming and J lost 3 bases; unmatched junction nucleotides: 4. In nucleotides, the CDR3 is TGCGCCAGCAGCACGGGACAGGGTTACACTGAAGCTTTCTTT. Translated: CASSTGQGYTEAFF.

V is TRBV5-1 and J is TRBJ1-2; D is perhaps TRBD1 (5 bases). Trimming cost V 2 bases and J 4 bases, with 15 bases left between them. The CDR3 covers 15 residues. Germline CDR1 is SGHRS and CDR2 is YFSETQ. CDR3 DNA: TGCGCCAGCAGCTTAAATTCTGACAGTTCCTATGGCTACACCTTC. It is translated as CASSLNSDSSYGYTF.

The chain combines TRBV5-1 with TRBJ1-5; D uncertain. The V and J ends lost 0 bases and 4 bases respectively, with 11 bases between them. The CDR3 has 15 amino acids. Germline CDR1 SGHRS, CDR2 YFSETQ. The CDR3 loop is CASSLDTAMNQPQHF. CDR3 nucleotide sequence: TGCGCCAGCAGCTTGGATACGGCCATGAATCAGCCCCAGCATTTT. Combining the CDR3 with reference TRBV5-1 and TRBJ1-5 gives the whole variable domain KAGVTQTPRYLIKTRGQQVTLSCSPISGHRSVSWYQQTPGQGLQFLFEYFSETQRNKGNFPGRFSGRQFSNSRSEMNVSTLELGDSALYLCASSLDTAMNQPQHFGDGTRLSIL.

The chain joins TRBV19 to TRBJ2-7; weak D call: TRBD2 (6 bases). CDR1 LNHDA and CDR2 SQIVND come from the germline V gene (reference sequence). V was clipped by 4 bases and J by 4 bases, with 17 bases between them. The CDR3 covers 15 residues. The CDR3 region has the DNA TGTGCCAGTAGTACGGAGGGAATTCACGGATACGAGCAGTACTTC. Translating gives CASSTEGIHGYEQYF.

This chain uses TRBV7-2 with TRBJ1-4, with 8 bases identical to TRBD1. CDR1 SGHTA and CDR2 FQGNSA come from the germline V gene. Trimming removed 5 bases from V and 5 bases from J; junction bases left unmatched: 7. The CDR3 loop spans 15 amino acids. CDR3 nucleotides: TGTGCCAGCAGCCCTGGACAGGGTCCCAATGAAAAACTGTTTTTT. Its translation: CASSPGQGPNEKLFF.

The V gene is TRBV14, the J gene TRBJ2-2; tentatively, D is TRBD1 or TRBD2 (5 bases each). This CDR3 is built from 15 residues. V was shortened by 1 base and J by 4 bases, with 10 bases between the two germline ends. Germline V gene data show CDR1 as SGHDN and CDR2 as FVKESK. CDR3 sequence (DNA): TGTGCCAGCAGCCAAGGGGGGACCGTCACCGGGGAGCTGTTTTTT. This translates into CASSQGGTVTGELFF.

The rearrangement uses TRBV19 and TRBJ1-5, with D uncertain. CDR1 and CDR2 from the germline V gene are LNHDA and SQIVND (reference sequence). Trimming shortened V by 10 bases and J by 7 bases, and 8 bases separated the two germline ends. This CDR3 has 10 residues. CDR3 bases: TGTGCCAAAATAGGACAGCCCCAGCATTTT. This codes for CAKIGQPQHF. The entire variable domain, with the rest obtained from reference TRBV19 and TRBJ1-5, is as follows: DGGITQSPKYLFRKEGQNVTLSCEQNLNHDAMYWYRQDPGQGLRLIYYSQIVNDFQKGDIAEGYSVSREKKESFPLTVTSAQKNPTAFYLCAKIGQPQHFGDGTRLSIL.

V usage is TRBV30 and J usage is TRBJ2-2; tentatively, D is TRBD2 (5 bases). Trimming stripped 0 bases from V and 1 base from J, with 9 bases between. Germline V gene lookup returns CDR1 GTSNPN and CDR2 SVGIG (reference sequence). The CDR3 length is 15 residues. The CDR3: CAWSVWTLNTGELFF. CDR3 sequence (DNA): TGTGCCTGGAGTGTATGGACTCTGAACACCGGGGAGCTGTTTTTT.

This chain uses TRBV11-2 with TRBJ1-1; 11 nucleotides align to TRBD1. This CDR3 spans 15 amino acids. V dropped 4 bases and J dropped 10; count of bases not matched to a gene: 11. Germline V lookup: CDR1 SGHAT, CDR2 FQNNGV. The CDR3 protein is CASSSGDRGRWGAFF. The CDR3 bases are TGTGCCAGCAGCTCTGGGGACAGGGGGAGGTGGGGAGCTTTCTTT. The full variable domain, its missing parts supplied by reference TRBV11-2 and TRBJ1-1, is EAGVAQSPRYKIIEKRQSVAFWCNPISGHATLYWYQQILGQGPKLLIQFQNNGVVDDSQLPKDRFSAERLKGVDSTLKIQPAKLEDSAVYLCASSSGDRGRWGAFFGQGTRLTVV.

The gene calls are TRBV11-3 and TRBJ1-2; D is possibly TRBD1 (5 bases). Germline V gene lookup returns CDR1 SGHNT and CDR2 YENEEA. Trimming pared 1 base from V and 6 bases from J, leaving 24 bases between. The CDR3 is made up of 18 amino acids. The CDR3 region has the DNA TGTGCCAGCAGCTTAGCAGGCCCTACCGTCGGAGGGGTCCATGGCTACACCTTC. Translating gives CASSLAGPTVGGVHGYTF.